This T cell receptor (beta chain) was documented in a study of shared clonotypes between healthy human individuals. At the level of the study: Researchers drew samples from two women and a few men aged 18 to 49. The plates for each donor numbered three CD4 naive, three CD4 memory, two CD8 naive and one CD8 memory.

Sequencing used immunoSEQ multiplex PCR; TCRdb keeps in-frame clones, though not all of them. In the table there are under 130,000 clones, less than 80% of which are singletons. Study-wide results and limits: Generation of non-shared clonotypes was less probable than generation of clonotypes shared by all four donors. Naive CD4 clonotypes overlapped across a few donors at roughly 5%.

Regarding this clone: Its antigen is currently unknown.

This receptor was taken from a woman in her 30s in good health. The sequencing sample was made of memory CD8+ T cells sorted from blood. Subset specified: CD45RO+ cells pooled with CCR7-negative TemRA cells.

The CDR3 region has the DNA TGTGCCAGCAGTTGGACAGGGGGCTTGTCGGGGGAGCTGTTTTTT. Protein: CASSWTGGLSGELFF. The chain links TRBV6-6 to TRBJ2-2; 11 bases line up with TRBD1. The CDR3 extends over 15 amino acids. Per germline, CDR1 MNHNY and CDR2 SVGAGI (reference sequence). Germline trimming cut 4 bases from V and 8 bases from J; bases unmatched to any gene: 6.